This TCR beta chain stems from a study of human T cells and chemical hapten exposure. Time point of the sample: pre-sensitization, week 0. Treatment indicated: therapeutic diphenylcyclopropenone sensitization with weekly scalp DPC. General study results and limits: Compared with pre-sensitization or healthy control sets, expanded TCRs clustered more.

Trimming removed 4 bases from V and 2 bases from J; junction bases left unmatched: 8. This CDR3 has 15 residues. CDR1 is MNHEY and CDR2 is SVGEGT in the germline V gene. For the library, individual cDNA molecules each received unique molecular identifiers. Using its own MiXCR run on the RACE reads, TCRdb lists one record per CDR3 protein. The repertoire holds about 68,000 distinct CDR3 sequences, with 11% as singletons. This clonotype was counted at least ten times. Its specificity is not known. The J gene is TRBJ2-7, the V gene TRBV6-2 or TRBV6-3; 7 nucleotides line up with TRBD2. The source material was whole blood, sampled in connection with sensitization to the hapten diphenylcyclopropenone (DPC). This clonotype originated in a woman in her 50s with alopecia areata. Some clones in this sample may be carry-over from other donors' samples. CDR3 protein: CASSFLGGGPYEQYF. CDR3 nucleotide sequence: TGTGCCAGCAGTTTTCTCGGCGGGGGTCCCTACGAGCAGTACTTC.